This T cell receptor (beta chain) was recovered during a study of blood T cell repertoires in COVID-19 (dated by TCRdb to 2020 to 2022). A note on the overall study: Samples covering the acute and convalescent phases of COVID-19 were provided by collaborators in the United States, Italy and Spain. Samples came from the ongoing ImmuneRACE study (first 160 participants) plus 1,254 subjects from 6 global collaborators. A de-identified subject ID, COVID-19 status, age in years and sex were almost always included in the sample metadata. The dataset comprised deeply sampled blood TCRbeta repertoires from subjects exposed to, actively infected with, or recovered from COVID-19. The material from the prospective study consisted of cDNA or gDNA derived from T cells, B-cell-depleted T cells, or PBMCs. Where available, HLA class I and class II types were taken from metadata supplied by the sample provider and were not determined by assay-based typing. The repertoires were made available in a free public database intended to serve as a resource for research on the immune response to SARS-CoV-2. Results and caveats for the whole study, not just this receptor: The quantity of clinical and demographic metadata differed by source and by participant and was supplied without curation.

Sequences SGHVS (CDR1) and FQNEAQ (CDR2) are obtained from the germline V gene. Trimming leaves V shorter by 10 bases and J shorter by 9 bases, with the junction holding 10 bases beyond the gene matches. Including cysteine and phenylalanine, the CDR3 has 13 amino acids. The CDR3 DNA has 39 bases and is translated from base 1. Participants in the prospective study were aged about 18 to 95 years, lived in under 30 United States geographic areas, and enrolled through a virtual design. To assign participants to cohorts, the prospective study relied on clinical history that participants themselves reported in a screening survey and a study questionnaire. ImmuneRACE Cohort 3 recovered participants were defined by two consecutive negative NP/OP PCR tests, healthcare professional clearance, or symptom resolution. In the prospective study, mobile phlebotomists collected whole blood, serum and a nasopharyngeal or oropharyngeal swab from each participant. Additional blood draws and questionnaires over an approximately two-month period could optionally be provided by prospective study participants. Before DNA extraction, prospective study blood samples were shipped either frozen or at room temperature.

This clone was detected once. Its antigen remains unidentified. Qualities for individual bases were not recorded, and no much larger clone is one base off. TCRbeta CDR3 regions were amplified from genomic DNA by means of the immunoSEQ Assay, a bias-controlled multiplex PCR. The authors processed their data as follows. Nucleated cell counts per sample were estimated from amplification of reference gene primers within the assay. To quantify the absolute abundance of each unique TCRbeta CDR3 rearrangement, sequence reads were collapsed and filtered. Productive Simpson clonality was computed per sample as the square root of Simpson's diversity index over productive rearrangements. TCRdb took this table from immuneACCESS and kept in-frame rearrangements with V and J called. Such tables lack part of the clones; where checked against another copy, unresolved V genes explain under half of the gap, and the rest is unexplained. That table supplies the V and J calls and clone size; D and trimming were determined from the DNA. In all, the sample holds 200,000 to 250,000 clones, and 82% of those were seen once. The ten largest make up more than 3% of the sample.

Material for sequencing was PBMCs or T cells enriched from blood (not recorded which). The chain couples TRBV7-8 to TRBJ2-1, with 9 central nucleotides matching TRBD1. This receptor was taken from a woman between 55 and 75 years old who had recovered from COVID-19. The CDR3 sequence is CAIPGDREGEQFF. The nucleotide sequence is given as TGTGCCATACCCGGGGACAGGGAAGGTGAGCAGTTCTTC.